The sequence of this T cell receptor (beta chain) was determined in a study of preoperative IRX-2 immunotherapy in early breast cancer. This CDR3 comprises 13 residues. With 1 base removed from V and 5 bases from J, the gap between germline ends came to 8 bases. CDR1 and CDR2 (germline): SGHTA, FQGNSA. Treatment of the sample: preoperative locoregional IRX-2 cytokine immunotherapy. Patients received preoperative, locoregional IRX-2 cytokine immunotherapy in a phase Ib study. Sequenced by immunoSEQ multiplex PCR; TCRdb stores in-frame clones only, minus some. The profile covers approximately 3,900 clones, with 80% appearing a single time and 4.5% to 6% taken by the ten largest.

The sample in question was tumor tissue, obtained before IRX-2 immunotherapy. This receptor was obtained from a human donor with breast cancer. V and J are TRBV7-2 and TRBJ1-1; tentative D call: TRBD1 (5 bases). The CDR3 sequence: CASSLVKGTEAFF. The CDR3 DNA reads as TGTGCCAGCAGCTTAGTAAAGGGGACTGAAGCTTTCTTT.